This paragraph covers one T cell receptor (beta chain) sequence. Its matching antigen is unknown. Germline V CDR1 and CDR2: GTSNPN, SVGIG (reference sequence). CDR3 length: 13 amino acids. Between the trimmed V and J ends, which lost 0 bases and 5 bases, there was a span of 9 bases. This specimen belongs to a study of a mutant IDH1 vaccine in newly diagnosed glioma. At the level of the study: Vaccination followed radiotherapy alone by 4-6 weeks, or accompanied temozolomide cycles. Beforehand, treatment had been radiotherapy, temozolomide, or both; the majority received both.

Described time point: week 47, end of study. Vaccinated patients received 300 ug of mutant IDH1 20-mer peptide per dose, with topical imiquimod. Libraries were prepared by immunoSEQ multiplex PCR; TCRdb keeps only in-frame clonotypes and omits some of them. There are 30,000 or so clones in the sample; about four fifths occur only once, and around 29% lies in the top ten. This chain connects TRBV30 to TRBJ2-3; D is uncertain. This sequence was found in a man younger than 45 with glioma. This specimen consisted of PBMCs, obtained from a glioma patient whose treatment included an IDH1 peptide vaccine. CDR3 sequence reads: CAWSVQREDTQYF. The CDR3 region has the DNA TGTGCCTGGAGTGTCCAGCGAGAAGATACGCAGTATTTT.